One T cell receptor (beta chain) is described in this entry. As yet, its antigen is unknown. Profiling relied on immunoSEQ multiplex PCR, and the TCRdb table lists in-frame clones only, not all of them. The sample lists about 94,000 clones; more than 75% were seen once. V was cut by 6 bases and J by 8 bases, with 13 bases left in between. The germline V gene has CDR1 SNHLY and CDR2 FYNNEI. The CDR3 length is 12 residues. The sample belongs to a study of T cell responses to AZD1222 COVID-19 vaccine. Study observations and caveats: Targets within unmutated variant regions were reportedly found for nearly half of spike-specific TCRs. Donors were chiefly white British, with a greater number of females, and clonal diversity was perhaps underestimated. Rises in breadth and depth of Spike-specific TCRs came after two AZD1222 doses.

This TCR was recovered from an adult who received the AZD1222 COVID-19 vaccine. The rearrangement links TRBV2 to TRBJ1-1; D remains unclear. The sample was peripheral blood, taken 28 days after the second AZD1222 dose. In DNA, the CDR3 is TGTGCCAGCAGCCGCGGGTCGGCAGAAGCTTTCTTT. This codes for CASSRGSAEAFF.